This is a list of T cell receptor beta chains from one sample in a study of T cell changes during pregnancy in multiple sclerosis. Sequencing was performed with immunoSEQ multiplex PCR; in TCRdb, only in-frame clones are kept and a portion is missing. The repertoire holds about 38,000 clones, with roughly 90% as singletons. Source: CD4+ T cells from peripheral blood mononuclear cells, taken before pregnancy. The receptors stem from a female donor with multiple sclerosis, enrolled in a pregnancy study. The CDR3 runs from the conserved cysteine through the conserved F or W.

j_call | v_call | cdr3_aa
TRBJ2-1 | TRBV5-1 | CASSLVLAGNNEQFF
TRBJ2-2 | TRBV9 | CASSPRVTTGELFF
TRBJ2-1 | TRBV30 | CAWSVYRTSGGNEQFF
TRBJ2-3 | TRBV7-2 | CASSLVVAFSTDTQYF
TRBJ1-1 | TRBV7-2 | CASSRVFSWNTEAFF
TRBJ2-7 | TRBV5-1 | CASSVEGYEQYF
TRBJ1-2 | TRBV9 | CASSPRGKGDYYNYGYTF
TRBJ2-5 | TRBV5-4 | CASSLDRDQETQYF
TRBJ1-2 | TRBV4-1 | CASKDRAKYGYTF
TRBJ2-5 | TRBV19 | CASSKRTSGGAPSQETQYF
TRBJ2-1 | TRBV5-1 | CASSLVAGGAYNEQFF
TRBJ1-2 | TRBV2 | CASSAAGNGMGGYTF
TRBJ2-1 | TRBV29-1 | CSATRGSSYNEQFF
TRBJ1-2 | TRBV4-1 | CASSLEGGAVLGYTF
TRBJ1-2 | TRBV6-5 | CASSRQGTLGGYTF
TRBJ2-7 | TRBV11-2 | CASSLETGVFYEQYF
TRBJ1-2 | TRBV28 | CASSFGGQGSGYTF
TRBJ2-1 | TRBV2 | CASNKASGYNEQFF
TRBJ1-2 | TRBV4-1 | CASSQEGQINYGYTF
TRBJ1-4 | TRBV4-1 | CASSQTTGNREKLFF
TRBJ1-4 | TRBV30 | CAWSPTGREKLFF
TRBJ2-1 | TRBV5-1 | CASSLAWAGSYNEQFF
TRBJ2-3 | TRBV6-1 | CASKGTGTDTQYF
TRBJ1-4 | TRBV18 | CASSPRTGADEKLFF
TRBJ2-2 | TRBV19 | CASSSGTLVNTGELFF
TRBJ2-2 | TRBV20-1 | CSASFTGELFF
TRBJ2-5 | TRBV7-2 | CASSARDRVQETQYF
TRBJ1-1 | TRBV19 | CASQVPGNTEAFF
TRBJ1-1 | TRBV19 | CASSLTGLDEAFF
TRBJ1-3 | TRBV5-1 | CASSLAEGAGNTIYF
TRBJ1-3 | TRBV5-1 | CASSIGTGAHSGNTIYF
TRBJ2-6 | TRBV18 | CASSRQSDSGANVLTF
TRBJ2-2 | TRBV19 | CAIRRGQTNTGELFF
TRBJ2-3 | TRBV28 | CASSLTSVRADTQYF
TRBJ2-2 | TRBV7-3 | CASSQNGGTGELFF
TRBJ1-4 | TRBV4-1 | CASSLTRTATNEKLFF
TRBJ1-3 | TRBV10-2 | CASSDQGFGNTIYF
TRBJ2-2 | TRBV6-1 | CASTISGGITGELFF
TRBJ2-7 | TRBV6-5 | CASSLGDRGYEQYF
TRBJ1-4 | TRBV28 | CASSIPGPGDEKLFF
TRBJ2-1 | TRBV2 | CASSVYGEDEQFF
TRBJ2-7 | TRBV6-1 | CATGDSYEQYF
TRBJ2-1 | TRBV11-2 | CASSFPRRGSSYNEQFF